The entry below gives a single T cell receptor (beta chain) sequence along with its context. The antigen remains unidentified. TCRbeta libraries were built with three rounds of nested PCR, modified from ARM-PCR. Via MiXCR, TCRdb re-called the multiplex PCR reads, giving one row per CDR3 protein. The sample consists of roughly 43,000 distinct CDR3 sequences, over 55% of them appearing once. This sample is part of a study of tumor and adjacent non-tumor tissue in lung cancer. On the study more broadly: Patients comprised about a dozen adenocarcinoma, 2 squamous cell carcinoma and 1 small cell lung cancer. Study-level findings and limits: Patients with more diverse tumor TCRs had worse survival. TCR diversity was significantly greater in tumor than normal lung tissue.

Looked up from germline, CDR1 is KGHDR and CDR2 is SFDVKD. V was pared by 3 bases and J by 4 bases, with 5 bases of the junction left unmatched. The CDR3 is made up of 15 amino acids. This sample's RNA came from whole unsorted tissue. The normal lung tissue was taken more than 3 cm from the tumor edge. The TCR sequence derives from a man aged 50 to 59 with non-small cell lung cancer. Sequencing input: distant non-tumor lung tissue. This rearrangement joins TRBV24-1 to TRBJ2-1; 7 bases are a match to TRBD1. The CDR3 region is CATSDRGQCYNEQFF. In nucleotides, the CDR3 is TGTGCCACCAGTGATCGGGGACAGTGTTACAATGAGCAGTTCTTC.